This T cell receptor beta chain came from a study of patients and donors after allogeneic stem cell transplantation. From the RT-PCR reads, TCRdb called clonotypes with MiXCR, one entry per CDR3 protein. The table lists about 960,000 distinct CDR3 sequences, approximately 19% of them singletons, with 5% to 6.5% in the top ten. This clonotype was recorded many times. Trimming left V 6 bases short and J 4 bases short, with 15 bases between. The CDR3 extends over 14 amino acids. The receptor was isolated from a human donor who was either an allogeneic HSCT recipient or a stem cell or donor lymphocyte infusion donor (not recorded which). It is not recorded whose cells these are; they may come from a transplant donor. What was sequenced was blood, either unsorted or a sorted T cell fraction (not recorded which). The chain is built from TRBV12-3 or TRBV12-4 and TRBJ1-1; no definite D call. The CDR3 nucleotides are TGTGCCAGCAGCCGTCAGCACATGGCCACTGAAGCTTTCTTT. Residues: CASSRQHMATEAFF.